This TCR beta chain came from a study of response to subunit inactivated influenza vaccine. A word on this clonotype: What it recognizes is unknown.

From the RT-PCR reads, TCRdb called clonotypes with MiXCR, one entry per CDR3 protein. In the table there are roughly 700,000 distinct CDR3 sequences, approximately 15% of which are singletons. General observations from the study: The authors suggested that few new T cells are recruited per seasonal influenza vaccination.

The TCR sequence derives from a man aged 45-60 years who received an inactivated influenza vaccine. The sample was PBMCs from blood, taken 14 to 15 days before vaccination.

DNA of the CDR3: TGTGCCAGCAGCTTCGGGTTCAGGGCGGGAGATACGCAGTATTTT. This sequence encodes CASSFGFRAGDTQYF. The chain recombines TRBV5-5 with TRBJ2-3; D possibly matches TRBD1 or TRBD2 (5 bases each). This CDR3 contains 15 residues. CDR1 SGHKS and CDR2 YYEKEE come from the germline V gene (reference sequence). Trimming removed 2 bases from V and 5 bases from J, with 15 bases in between.